The 16 T cell receptor beta chains below all came from one sample that was sequenced in a study of T cell responses to AZD1222 COVID-19 vaccine. TCRdb's copy holds only in-frame clones and misses some; the assay was immunoSEQ multiplex PCR. Found here are approximately 100,000 clones, around 87% of them singletons; the top ten hold 10% to 13%. The starting material was peripheral blood, obtained 28 days after the second AZD1222 dose. The source is an adult who received the AZD1222 COVID-19 vaccine.

This clone was detected only a few times. This rearrangement joins TRBV27 to TRBJ2-1; TRBD2 agrees at 10 bases. The CDR3 length is 17 residues. The V segment lost 10 bases and the J segment 5 bases; nucleotides outside the gene matches: 17. The V gene's germline CDR1 is MNHEY and CDR2 SMNVEV (reference sequence). The CDR3 here is CATLYFSAGGVHNEQFF. The CDR3 DNA reads as TGTGCCACCTTATACTTCTCAGCGGGAGGGGTCCACAATGAGCAGTTCTTC.

The V call is TRBV5-4, the J call TRBJ1-2; a weak D match, TRBD1 (6 bases). Germline V gene sequence: CDR1 SGHNT, CDR2 YYREEE (reference sequence). The CDR3 runs to 14 residues. Trimming took off 4 bases at V and 4 bases at J, with 14 bases between the two ends. CDR3 amino acids: CASSVREGGYGYTF. The CDR3 DNA follows: TGTGCCAGCAGCGTCAGAGAGGGGGGCTATGGCTACACCTTC.

The chain combines TRBV7-2 with TRBJ1-4; 11 bases agree with TRBD1. V trimming: 2 bases; J trimming: 4 bases; junction bases outside the gene matches: 9. The CDR3 covers 18 residues. CDR1 is SGHTA and CDR2 is FQGNSA in the germline V gene. CDR3 loop: CASSLIGQGAVNNEKLFF. Here the CDR3 DNA reads TGTGCCAGCAGCTTAATAGGACAGGGGGCGGTTAATAATGAAAAACTGTTTTTT.

Only one count was recorded for this clone. The V and J genes are TRBV6-5 and TRBJ2-3; unclear D gene. CDR3 length: 14 amino acids. V was clipped by 2 bases and J by 2 bases, with 8 bases between them. Germline V gives CDR1 MNHEY, CDR2 SVGAGI. CDR3 coding DNA: TGTGCCAGCAGTTACCCTGGAAACACAGATACGCAGTATTTT. Residues: CASSYPGNTDTQYF.

This chain joins TRBV27 and TRBJ2-2; TRBD1 aligns across 8 bases. Germline V CDR1 and CDR2: MNHEY, SMNVEV (reference sequence). J gave up 8 bases and V 4 bases, and 3 bases lay outside the gene matches. The CDR3 has 13 amino acids. CDR3 in amino acids: CASSYRTGGELFF. CDR3 bases: TGTGCCAGCAGTTACCGGACAGGGGGGGAGCTGTTTTTT.

The chain joins TRBV7-9 to TRBJ1-1; D is possibly TRBD1 (5 bases). V shed 5 bases and J shed 1 base, with 14 bases lying between them. Germline CDR1 reads SEHNR; CDR2 reads FQNEAQ (reference sequence). The CDR3 length is 15 residues. Here the CDR3 DNA reads TGTGCCAGCAGCCCCCCAGGGATGGCGAACACTGAAGCTTTCTTT. Protein: CASSPPGMANTEAFF.

The chain combines TRBV7-2 with TRBJ2-7, with 12 bases fitting TRBD2. Germline trimming cut 5 bases from V and 2 bases from J; bases unmatched to any gene: 4. CDR1 is SGHTA, CDR2 FQGNSA, per germline. The CDR3 runs to 15 residues. CDR3 bases: TGTGCCAGCAGCCCCCGACTAGCGGGAGCCTACGAGCAGTACTTC. It translates to CASSPRLAGAYEQYF.

The CDR3 coding sequence is TGTGCCAGCAGTGAACAGGGGGAGTCGGATACGCAGTATTTT. Translating gives CASSEQGESDTQYF. The genes are TRBV6-4 and TRBJ2-3; 8 nucleotides align to TRBD1. The junction had 5 bases not matched to a gene; V was cut back by 3 bases and J by 6 bases. This CDR3 contains 14 residues. Germline assignment: CDR1 MRHNA and CDR2 SNTAGT.

V usage is TRBV9 and J usage is TRBJ1-3; a possible D gene is TRBD1 (5 bases). Trimming stripped 0 bases from V and 4 bases from J, with 14 bases between. This CDR3 is built from 16 residues. Germline loops: CDR1 SGDLS, CDR2 YYNGEE. The chain's CDR3 is CASSVGSQGIGNTIYF. CDR3 nucleotides: TGTGCCAGCAGCGTAGGTTCCCAGGGAATAGGAAACACCATATATTTT. Full variable domain (missing parts from reference TRBV9 and TRBJ1-3): DSGVTQTPKHLITATGQRVTLRCSPRSGDLSVYWYQQSLDQGLQFLIQYYNGEERAKGNILERFSAQQFPDLHSELNLSSLELGDSALYFCASSVGSQGIGNTIYFGEGSWLTVV.

The genes are TRBV5-1 and TRBJ1-2; 7 positions match TRBD1. CDR3 length: 13 amino acids. V shed 3 bases, J shed 8 bases, and the junction held 7 bases outside the gene matches. Germline CDR1 is SGHRS and CDR2 is YFSETQ. CDR3 nucleotide sequence: TGCGCCAGCAGCTCCTGGACAGGCTCAGGCTACACCTTC. Its translation: CASSSWTGSGYTF.

This clone was seen only once. The chain is built from TRBV5-8 and TRBJ1-1; 8 bases line up with TRBD1. CDR3 length equals 14 residues. Germline CDR1 SGHTS, CDR2 YDEGEE. V was pared by 4 bases and J by 2 bases, with 4 bases of the junction left unmatched. As DNA, the CDR3 is TGTGCCAGCAGCCTGACAGGGGCCAACACTGAAGCTTTCTTT. It is translated as CASSLTGANTEAFF.

This sequence joins TRBV14 and TRBJ2-5; no clear D gene. Trimming left V 5 bases short and J 3 bases short, with 7 bases between. The CDR3 runs 12 residues. From germline, CDR1 is SGHDN and CDR2 FVKESK. CDR3 loop: CASSKVEETQYF. The CDR3 DNA reads as TGTGCCAGCAGCAAGGTGGAAGAGACCCAGTACTTC.

V gene TRBV7-8 combines with J gene TRBJ1-5; D gene uncertain. V gave up 9 bases and J gave up 2 bases, with 11 bases separating them. Germline V lookup: CDR1 SGHVS, CDR2 FQNEAQ. The CDR3 consists of 13 residues. This chain's CDR3 is CASGEGGNQPQHF. CDR3 in DNA: TGTGCCAGTGGGGAGGGAGGCAATCAGCCCCAGCATTTT.

V is TRBV3-1 (or the pseudogene TRBV3-2) and J is TRBJ2-7; no clear D. The CDR3 extends over 12 amino acids. Trimming removed 3 bases at V and 0 bases at J, with 3 bases between. CDR1 and CDR2 (germline): LGHDT, YNNKEL (reference sequence). CDR3 bases: TGTGCCAGCAGCCAGAACTCCTACGAGCAGTACTTC. Amino acids: CASSQNSYEQYF.

The gene calls are TRBV19 and TRBJ1-4, with D hard to call. The CDR3 is 15 residues long. The ends were cut back, 4 bases at V and 0 bases at J, with 9 bases in the middle. Germline V CDR1 and CDR2: LNHDA, SQIVND (reference sequence). The chain's CDR3 is CASSRPRATNEKLFF. DNA of the CDR3: TGTGCCAGTAGTAGGCCGAGAGCAACTAATGAAAAACTGTTTTTT.

The rearrangement joins TRBV21-1 to TRBJ2-7; the D call in the table, TRBD2, was not verified against the DNA. TRBV21-1 is a listed pseudogene. The CDR3 covers 16 residues. This chain's CDR3 is CASSKASGGSSYEQYF. CDR3 DNA sequence: TGTGCCAGCAGCAAAGCTTCGGGAGGAAGTTCCTACGAGCAGTACTTC.